This record looks at one TCR beta chain sequence and its context. One end of the junction is discordant with germline, which a read error may explain. CDR1 and CDR2 from the germline V gene are SGHNT and YENEEA. The CDR3 runs 13 residues. The data belong to a study of blood T cell repertoires in COVID-19. Produced via immunoSEQ multiplex PCR; TCRdb's table is partial and in-frame only. This table holds fewer than 650,000 clones, about 89% found once. The source material was peripheral blood. The clonotype originates from a woman in her forties or fifties with COVID-19, enrolled during active disease. The genes are TRBV11-3 and TRBJ2-3; 9 nucleotides agree with TRBD2. The CDR3 reads CASSISGGPPTHF. The CDR3 DNA reads TGTGCCAGCAGCATTAGCGGGGGACCCCCAACGCATTTT.